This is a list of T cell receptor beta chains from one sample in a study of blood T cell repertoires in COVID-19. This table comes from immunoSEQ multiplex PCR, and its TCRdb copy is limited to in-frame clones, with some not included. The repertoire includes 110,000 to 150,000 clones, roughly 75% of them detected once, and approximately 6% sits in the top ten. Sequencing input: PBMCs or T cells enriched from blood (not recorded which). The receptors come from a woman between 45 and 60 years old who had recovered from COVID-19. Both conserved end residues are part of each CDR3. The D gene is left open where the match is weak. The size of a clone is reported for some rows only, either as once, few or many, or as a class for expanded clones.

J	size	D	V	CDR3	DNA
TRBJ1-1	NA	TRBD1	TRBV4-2	CASERGQGNTEAFF	TGTGCCAGCGAACGAGGACAGGGGAACACTGAAGCTTTCTTT
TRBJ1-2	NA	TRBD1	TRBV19	CASSVQGQGIAEYGYTF	TGTGCCAGTAGTGTACAGGGACAGGGGATAGCTGAATATGGCTACACCTTC
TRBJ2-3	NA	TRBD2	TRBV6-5	CASSLLAGGTDTQYF	TGTGCCAGCAGTTTACTAGCGGGGGGCACAGATACGCAGTATTTT
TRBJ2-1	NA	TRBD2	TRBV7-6	CASSLIGTSGDNEQFF	TGTGCCAGCAGCTTAATCGGGACTAGCGGCGACAATGAGCAGTTCTTC
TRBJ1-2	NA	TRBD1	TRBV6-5	CASSYYSDRGRGYTF	TGTGCCAGCAGTTACTACTCGGACAGGGGGCGCGGCTACACCTTC
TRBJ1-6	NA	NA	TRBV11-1	CASSTSTPDTSPLHF	TGTGCCAGCAGCACCTCGACCCCCGACACCTCACCCCTCCACTTT
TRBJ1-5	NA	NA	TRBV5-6	CASSLAGFSGSRRPQHF	TGTGCCAGCAGCTTGGCCGGGTTTAGCGGGTCCAGGAGGCCCCAGCATTTT
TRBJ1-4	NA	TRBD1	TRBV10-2	CASSESLGQGNEKLFF	TGCGCCAGCAGTGAGTCGTTGGGACAGGGGAATGAAAAACTGTTTTTT
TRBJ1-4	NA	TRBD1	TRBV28	CASSFRGRGRHEKLFF	TGTGCCAGCAGTTTCAGGGGGCGTGGGAGACATGAAAAACTGTTTTTT
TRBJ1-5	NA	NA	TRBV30	CAWSYGVNSNQPQHF	TGTGCCTGGAGTTACGGTGTCAATAGCAATCAGCCCCAGCATTTT
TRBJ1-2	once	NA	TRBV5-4	CASSSRGAQGNGYTF	TGTGCCAGCAGCTCCCGGGGAGCGCAGGGGAATGGCTACACCTTC
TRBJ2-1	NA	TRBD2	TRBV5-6	CASSLVGLAGDSYNEQFF	TGTGCCAGCAGCTTGGTGGGACTAGCGGGGGACTCCTACAATGAGCAGTTCTTC
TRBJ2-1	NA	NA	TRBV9	CASSVAGFSLDEQFF	TGTGCCAGCAGCGTAGCTGGTTTTAGCTTGGATGAGCAGTTCTTC
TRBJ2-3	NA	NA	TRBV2	CASRTDTDTQYF	TGTGCCAGCAGGACAGACACAGATACGCAGTATTTT
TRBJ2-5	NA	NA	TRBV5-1	CASRKGEGETQYF	TGCGCCAGCAGAAAGGGAGAGGGAGAGACCCAGTACTTC
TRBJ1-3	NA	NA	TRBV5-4	CASRSGTSGNTIYF	TGTGCCAGCAGATCCGGGACAAGTGGAAACACCATATATTTT
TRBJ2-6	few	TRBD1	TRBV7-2	CASSTQGTGANVLTF	TGTGCCAGCAGCACACAGGGGACTGGGGCCAACGTCCTGACTTTC
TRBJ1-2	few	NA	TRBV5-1	CASSLNRDKGYTF	TGCGCCAGCAGCTTGAATCGGGATAAAGGCTACACCTTC
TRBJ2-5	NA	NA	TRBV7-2	CASSLAGGPGETQYF	TGTGCCAGCAGCTTAGCGGGGGGGCCGGGAGAGACCCAGTACTTC
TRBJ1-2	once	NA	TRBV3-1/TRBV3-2	CASSQGVTTGGYTF	TGTGCCAGCAGCCAAGGGGTAACGACAGGTGGCTACACCTTC
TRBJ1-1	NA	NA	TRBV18	CASSQGEGAFF	TGTGCCAGCTCACAAGGGGAGGGCGCTTTCTTT
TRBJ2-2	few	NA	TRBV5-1	CASSADSAGELFF	TGCGCCAGCAGCGCCGACAGCGCCGGGGAGCTGTTTTTT
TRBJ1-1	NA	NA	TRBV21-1	CASRNTIEAFF	TGTGCCAGCAGAAACACAATTGAAGCTTTCTTT
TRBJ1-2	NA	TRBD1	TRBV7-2	CASSWDRNYGYTF	TGTGCCAGCAGCTGGGACAGGAACTATGGCTACACCTTC
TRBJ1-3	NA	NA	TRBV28	CASSLSGAGNTIYF	TGTGCCAGCAGCCTCTCAGGGGCTGGAAACACCATATATTTT
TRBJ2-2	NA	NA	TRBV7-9	CASSPKGRGNTGELFF	TGTGCCAGCAGCCCAAAGGGGCGGGGGAACACCGGGGAGCTGTTTTTT
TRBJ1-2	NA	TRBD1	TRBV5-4	CASSLGDRGQYGYTF	TGTGCCAGCAGCTTGGGGGACAGGGGGCAGTATGGCTACACCTTC
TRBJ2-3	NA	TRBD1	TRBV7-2	CASSQGAVRTDTQYF	TGTGCCAGCAGTCAGGGGGCGGTGAGAACAGATACGCAGTATTTT
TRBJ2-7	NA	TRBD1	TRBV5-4	CASSKHGQGGSYEQYF	TGTGCCAGCAGCAAACATGGACAGGGGGGATCCTACGAGCAGTACTTC
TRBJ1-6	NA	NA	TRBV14	CASASEGNLSPLHF	TGTGCCAGCGCCTCGGAGGGGAACCTTTCACCCCTCCACTTT
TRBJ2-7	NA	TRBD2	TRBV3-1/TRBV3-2	CASSLGEGQYF	TGTGCCAGCAGCCTTGGGGAGGGGCAGTACTTC
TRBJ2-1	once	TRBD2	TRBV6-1	CASSEALLAGGSWNEQFF	TGTGCCAGCAGTGAAGCACTACTAGCGGGGGGTAGTTGGAATGAGCAGTTCTTC
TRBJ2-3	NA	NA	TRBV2	CASSELTASTDTQYF	TGTGCCAGCAGTGAGCTAACAGCTAGCACAGATACGCAGTATTTT
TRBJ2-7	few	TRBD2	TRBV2	CASSSGGFYEQYF	TGTGCCAGCAGTAGCGGGGGGTTTTACGAGCAGTACTTC
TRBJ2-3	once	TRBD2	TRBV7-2	CASVRGTSGGDTQYF	TGTGCCAGCGTTAGAGGGACTAGCGGGGGGGATACGCAGTATTTT
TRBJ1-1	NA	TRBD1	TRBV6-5	CASSYSGQGRTEAFF	TGTGCCAGCAGTTACTCGGGACAGGGAAGGACTGAAGCTTTCTTT
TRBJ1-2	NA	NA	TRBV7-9	CASSLENSGYTF	TGTGCCAGCAGCTTAGAGAACAGCGGCTACACCTTC
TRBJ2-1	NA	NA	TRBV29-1	CSVAPGTQRDEQFF	TGCAGCGTTGCCCCTGGGACCCAGCGGGATGAGCAGTTCTTC
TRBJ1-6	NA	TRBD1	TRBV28	CASSSDRGGNSPLHF	TGTGCCAGCAGTTCAGACAGGGGAGGAAATTCACCCCTCCACTTT
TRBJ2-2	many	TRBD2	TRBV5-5	CASSLAPSGGTRPGELFF	TGTGCCAGCAGCTTGGCCCCTAGCGGGGGGACCAGGCCGGGGGAGCTGTTTTTT
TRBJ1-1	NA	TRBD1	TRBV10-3	CAITGGGTEAFF	TGTGCCATCACAGGGGGTGGCACTGAAGCTTTCTTT
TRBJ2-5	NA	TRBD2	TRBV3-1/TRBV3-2	CASSSTGTRGETQYF	TGTGCCAGCAGTTCTACCGGGACTAGAGGAGAGACCCAGTACTTC
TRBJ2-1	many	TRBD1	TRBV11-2	CASSLSGTGYNEQFF	TGTGCCAGCAGCTTATCCGGGACAGGCTACAATGAGCAGTTCTTC
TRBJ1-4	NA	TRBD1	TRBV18	CASSPLGTDNEKLFF	TGTGCCAGCTCACCACTTGGGACAGATAATGAAAAACTGTTTTTT
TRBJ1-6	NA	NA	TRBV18	CASSQTTGLGGSPLHF	TGTGCCAGCTCACAGACCACCGGCTTGGGGGGTTCACCCCTCCACTTT
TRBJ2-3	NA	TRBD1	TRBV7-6	CASSLTGRMADTQYF	TGTGCCAGCAGCTTGACAGGGAGAATGGCAGATACGCAGTATTTT